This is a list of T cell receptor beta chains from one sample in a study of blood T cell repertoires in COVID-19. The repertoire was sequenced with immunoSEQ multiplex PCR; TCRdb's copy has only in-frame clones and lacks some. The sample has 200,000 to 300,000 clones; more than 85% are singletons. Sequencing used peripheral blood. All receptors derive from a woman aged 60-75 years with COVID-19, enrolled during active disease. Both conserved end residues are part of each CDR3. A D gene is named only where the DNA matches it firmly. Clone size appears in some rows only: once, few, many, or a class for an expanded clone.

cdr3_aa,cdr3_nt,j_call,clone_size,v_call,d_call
CASSPNWAEQYF,TGTGCCAGCTCACCAAACTGGGCCGAGCAGTACTTC,TRBJ2-7,once,TRBV18,-
CASSPGPGDLLYEQYF,TGTGCCAGCAGCCCAGGTCCGGGAGACCTTCTCTACGAGCAGTACTTC,TRBJ2-7,-,TRBV5-4,-
CASSRSPTGNTIYF,TGTGCCAGCAGTCGGAGTCCAACCGGAAACACCATATATTTT,TRBJ1-3,-,TRBV6-2/TRBV6-3,-
CASSFPGTDNGYTF,TGTGCCAGCAGCTTTCCCGGGACAGACAATGGCTACACCTTC,TRBJ1-2,-,TRBV7-3,TRBD1
CASSQFSRTDMQYF,TGTGCCAGCAGCCAATTTAGTCGCACAGATATGCAGTATTTT,TRBJ2-3,-,TRBV3-1/TRBV3-2,-
CASSLTEPGELFF,TGTGCCAGCAGCTTAACGGAGCCCGGGGAGCTGTTTTTT,TRBJ2-2,-,TRBV7-3,-
CASSIGLVVGEQFF,TGTGCCAGTAGTATCGGCCTAGTGGTAGGAGAGCAGTTCTTC,TRBJ2-1,-,TRBV19,-
CASRPGLANTEAFF,TGTGCCAGTAGACCTGGACTGGCGAACACTGAAGCTTTCTTT,TRBJ1-1,-,TRBV19,-
CASSSSGASTDTQYF,TGTGCCAGCAGCTCTAGCGGGGCTAGCACAGATACGCAGTATTTT,TRBJ2-3,-,TRBV5-4,TRBD2
CASSPRAGPSGNTIYF,TGCGCCAGCAGCCCGAGGGCGGGACCTTCTGGAAACACCATATATTTT,TRBJ1-3,-,TRBV5-1,-